This T cell receptor beta chain originates from a study of Graves' ophthalmopathy and Graves' hyperthyroidism. Note on this clonotype: The antigen is undetermined.

The CDR3 runs 21 residues. Germline CDR1 is MNHEY and CDR2 is SVGEGT. Trimming at V came to 2 bases and at J to 6 bases, leaving 21 bases not matched to a gene. Amplified TCR beta CDR3 regions were obtained using RNA transcripts as template. Following a first-round RT-PCR that used HTBI primers, a second-round multiplex PCR was carried out. TCRdb processed the multiplex PCR reads anew with MiXCR; each CDR3 protein has one entry. The table has roughly 350,000 distinct CDR3 sequences, about 18% seen once. Pregnant or lactating patients and those with other autoimmune diseases or uncontrolled infections were excluded. Establishment of the diagnosis relied upon clinical symptoms, serum thyroxine, TRAb, thyroid ultrasound and orbital computed tomography. General study results and limits: Classification of ophthalmopathy versus stable hyperthyroidism by a 13-signature model yielded about 90% sensitivity and 70% to 83% specificity.

The receptor comes from an adult woman with stable Graves' hyperthyroidism. Sample: peripheral blood. This chain joins TRBV6-2 or TRBV6-3 and TRBJ2-7; TRBD2 matches at 14 bases. Here the CDR3 reads CASSYTTDRGTSGRFVTEQYF. For the CDR3, the DNA is TGTGCCAGCAGTTACACCACCGATCGGGGGACTAGCGGGAGATTCGTAACCGAGCAGTACTTC.